Following are 20 T cell receptor beta chains from one sample sequenced in a study of cytotoxic CD8 clonotypes in ibrutinib-treated CLL. Only in-frame clones appear in the TCRdb table, and some are missing; sequencing was by immunoSEQ multiplex PCR. In the table there are tens of thousands of clones, nearly 50% of which are singletons. The material sequenced was PBMCs, taken before ibrutinib treatment. The source of these receptors is a human donor with chronic lymphocytic leukemia.

This clone was picked up a small number of times. The rearrangement uses TRBV2 and TRBJ2-5, with D perhaps matching TRBD1 or TRBD2 (5 bases each). Trimming removed 3 bases at V and 5 bases at J, with 25 bases between. From germline, CDR1 is SNHLY and CDR2 FYNNEI. The CDR3 consists of 18 residues. In DNA form, the CDR3 reads TGTGCCAGCAGTGATTGGTCCGGGACCCAGATTGGGGAGGAGACCCAGTACTTC. This translates into CASSDWSGTQIGEETQYF.

This clone was found a few times. This chain links TRBV6-5 with TRBJ2-1, with 11 bases matching TRBD2. CDR1 MNHEY and CDR2 SVGAGI come from the germline V gene. The CDR3 extends over 15 amino acids. V trimming: 6 bases; J trimming: 7 bases; junction bases outside the gene matches: 8. The CDR3 protein is CASRTGTSGRNEQFF. Written as DNA, the CDR3 is TGTGCCAGCAGAACCGGGACTAGCGGAAGAAATGAGCAGTTCTTC.

The chain carries TRBV4-1 and TRBJ1-2; TRBD1 matches 7 bases. This CDR3 contains 15 residues. The ends lost 3 bases at V and 4 bases at J; junction bases unmatched: 8. Germline-derived CDR1 and CDR2 are MGHRA and YSYEKL. The CDR3, as DNA: TGCGCCAGCAGCCAGCCGACAGGGACCTTCTATGGCTACACCTTC. It yields the protein CASSQPTGTFYGYTF.

This chain links TRBV25-1 with TRBJ1-1; no firm D call. Trimming pared 5 bases from V and 6 bases from J, leaving 16 bases between. This CDR3 comprises 14 residues. Per germline, CDR1 MGHDK and CDR2 SYGVNS. CDR3 region: CASSTRPDIAEAFF. The CDR3 DNA is TGTGCCAGCAGTACTAGGCCAGATATCGCTGAAGCTTTCTTT.

The chain couples TRBV5-5 to TRBJ2-1; 10 positions agree with TRBD2. CDR1 and CDR2 (germline): SGHKS, YYEKEE (reference sequence). Trimming removed 4 bases from V and 0 bases from J; junction bases left unmatched: 13. CDR3 length equals 19 residues. The CDR3 nucleotides read TGTGCCAGCAGCCCCCGGGGGCTAGCGGGGGAGAGCTCCTACAATGAGCAGTTCTTC. It specifies CASSPRGLAGESSYNEQFF.

The chain uses TRBV11-3 and TRBJ1-5; D possibly corresponds to TRBD1 (5 bases). Germline loops: CDR1 SGHNT, CDR2 YENEEA. CDR3 length: 14 residues. Trimming took off 4 bases at V and 2 bases at J, with 9 bases between the two ends. The CDR3 spells CASSSVGGNQPQHF. The DNA of the CDR3 is TGTGCCAGCAGCTCGGTGGGGGGCAATCAGCCCCAGCATTTT.

The chain couples TRBV9 to TRBJ1-5; 9 bases agree with TRBD1. With 7 bases clipped from V and 0 bases from J, the junction kept 14 bases outside the gene matches. The CDR3 spans 18 residues. The germline CDR1 and CDR2 sequences are SGDLS and YYNGEE. DNA for the CDR3: TGTGCCAGCTCCCCCAAGGGACAGGGTGAAATTAGCAATCAGCCCCAGCATTTT. This gives the protein CASSPKGQGEISNQPQHF.

The chain employs TRBV5-1 and TRBJ1-4, with D hard to call. V was pared by 4 bases and J by 5 bases, with 12 bases between. CDR1 and CDR2 (germline): SGHRS, YFSETQ. This CDR3 spans 14 amino acids. As DNA, the CDR3 is TGCGCCAGCAGCCGGGTGGGGAGAAATGAAAAACTGTTTTTT. It yields the protein CASSRVGRNEKLFF.

This clone has only a few counts. This chain links TRBV12-5 with TRBJ2-7; 12 nucleotides agree with TRBD2. This CDR3 is built from 17 residues. Germline V CDR1 and CDR2: LGHNT, FRNRAP. V lost 0 bases and J lost 0; bases outside the gene matches: 3. CDR3 sequence (DNA): TGTGCTAGTGGTTTGGTGACTAGCGGGGGTAGCTCCTACGAGCAGTACTTC. Residues: CASGLVTSGGSSYEQYF. The full variable domain, its missing parts supplied by reference TRBV12-5 and TRBJ2-7, is DARVTQTPRHKVTEMGQEVTMRCQPILGHNTVFWYRQTMMQGLELLAYFRNRAPLDDSGMPKDRFSAEMPDATLATLKIQPSEPRDSAVYFCASGLVTSGGSSYEQYFGPGTRLTVT.

This clone showed up just a few times. This chain joins TRBV11-2 and TRBJ2-5; weak D call: TRBD2 (6 bases). Between the trimmed V and J ends, which lost 5 bases and 4 bases, there was a span of 14 bases. The CDR3 totals 14 residues. Germline V gives CDR1 SGHAT, CDR2 FQNNGV. CDR3 protein: CASSRPREVETQYF. The CDR3 DNA is TGTGCCAGCAGCCGGCCCAGGGAGGTAGAGACCCAGTACTTC.

The J gene is TRBJ1-2, the V gene TRBV9; 9 bases match TRBD1. The CDR3 covers 14 residues. The germline V gene has CDR1 SGDLS and CDR2 YYNGEE. V lost 0 bases and J lost 8; bases outside the gene matches: 5. CDR3 bases: TGTGCCAGCAGCGTAGGCGGGACAGGGAAAGGCTACACCTTC. Translation gives CASSVGGTGKGYTF.

The chain couples TRBV28 to TRBJ2-7; perhaps TRBD2 as D (5 bases). From germline, CDR1 is MDHEN and CDR2 SYDVKM. The V and J ends lost 8 bases and 4 bases respectively, with 21 bases between them. CDR3 length: 15 amino acids. CDR3 nucleotides: TGTGCCAGCGGAGTGTTGCAGGACTTAAAGTACGAGCAGTACTTC. Its protein is CASGVLQDLKYEQYF.

This clone was counted a few times. The V and J genes are TRBV29-1 and TRBJ1-2; D ambiguous. V lost 6 bases, J lost 8 bases, and 16 bases lay in between. From germline, CDR1 is SQVTM and CDR2 ANQGSEA. The CDR3 runs to 12 residues. The CDR3 DNA follows: TGCAGCGTCCTCTTAGACGAGTTAGGCTACACCTTC. This gives the protein CSVLLDELGYTF.

The CDR3 bases are TGTGCCAGCAGCCTCACGTGGGGAAATGAGCAGTTCTTC. Translation: CASSLTWGNEQFF. The chain joins TRBV9 to TRBJ2-1; D ambiguous. The length of the CDR3 is 13 residues. The V gene's germline CDR1 is SGDLS and CDR2 YYNGEE. V lost 4 bases and J lost 7, with 12 bases in between.

V gene TRBV4-2 combines with J gene TRBJ1-5, with D possibly matching TRBD1 (6 bases). In germline, CDR1 is LGHNA, CDR2 YNFKEQ. There are 17 residues in the CDR3. Trimming took 4 bases from V and 1 from J, leaving 17 bases between them. CDR3 DNA sequence: TGTGCCAGCAGCCTCCGATACCGGGGGGCAAGCAATCAGCCCCAGCATTTT. This encodes CASSLRYRGASNQPQHF.

This clone was seen more than once but under ten times. The chain uses TRBV7-8 and TRBJ2-1; 9 bases align to TRBD2. Germline CDR1 is SGHVS and CDR2 is FQNEAQ. The ends lost 5 bases at V and 9 bases at J; junction bases unmatched: 8. The CDR3 spans 14 residues. The CDR3 DNA reads as TGTGCCAGCAGCCAACCTAGCGGGGCAGTTGAGCAGTTCTTC. Protein sequence: CASSQPSGAVEQFF. The whole variable domain, filled in from reference TRBV7-8 and TRBJ2-1, reads GAGVSQSPRYKVAKRGQDVALRCDPISGHVSLFWYQQALGQGPEFLTYFQNEAQLDKSGLPSDRFFAERPEGSVSTLKIQRTQQEDSAVYLCASSQPSGAVEQFFGPGTRLTVL.

In DNA, the CDR3 is TGTGCCAGCAGCTTGGCCCCCTTCATGTTCAATGAGCAGTTCTTC. It is translated as CASSLAPFMFNEQFF. The genes are TRBV5-4 and TRBJ2-1; no definite D call. Germline loops: CDR1 SGHNT, CDR2 YYREEE (reference sequence). There are 15 residues in the CDR3. V dropped 0 bases and J dropped 6 bases, with 13 bases sitting between them.

This chain joins TRBV7-2 and TRBJ1-4; D is possibly TRBD1 (6 bases). This CDR3 spans 15 amino acids. V dropped 6 bases and J dropped 7 bases, with 18 bases sitting between them. Germline V gene sequence: CDR1 SGHTA, CDR2 FQGNSA. CDR3 in DNA: TGTGCCAGCAGACGCACGAGACAGGAGGTTGAAAAACTGTTTTTT. It yields the protein CASRRTRQEVEKLFF.

The rearrangement joins TRBV2 to TRBJ2-1; D possibly corresponds to TRBD1 (5 bases). The CDR3 spans 12 residues. CDR1 SNHLY and CDR2 FYNNEI come from the germline V gene. V was cut by 10 bases and J by 4 bases, with 11 bases left in between. CDR3 sequence: CATSTEYNEQFF. In DNA, the CDR3 is TGTGCCACCTCGACAGAGTACAATGAGCAGTTCTTC.

This CDR3 is CASSEAGGADGYTF. The CDR3 DNA reads TGTGCCAGCAGTGAAGCGGGTGGGGCGGATGGCTACACCTTC. V is TRBV6-1 and J is TRBJ1-2, with a tentative D call TRBD1 (5 bases). The CDR3 runs to 14 residues. Germline values: CDR1 MNHNS, CDR2 SASEGT. V dropped 0 bases and J dropped 6 bases, with 11 bases sitting between them.